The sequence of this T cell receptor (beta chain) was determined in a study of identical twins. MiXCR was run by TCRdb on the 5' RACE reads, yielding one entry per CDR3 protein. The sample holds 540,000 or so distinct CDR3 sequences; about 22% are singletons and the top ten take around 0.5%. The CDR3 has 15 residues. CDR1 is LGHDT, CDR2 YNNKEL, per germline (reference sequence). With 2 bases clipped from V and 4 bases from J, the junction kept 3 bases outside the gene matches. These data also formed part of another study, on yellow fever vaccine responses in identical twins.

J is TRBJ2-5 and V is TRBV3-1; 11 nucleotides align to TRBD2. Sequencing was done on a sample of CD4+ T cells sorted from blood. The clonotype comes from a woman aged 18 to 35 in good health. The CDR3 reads CASSQPTSGRETQYF. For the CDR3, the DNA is TGTGCCAGCAGCCAACCCACTAGCGGGAGAGAGACCCAGTACTTC.